This T cell receptor beta chain was found in a study of blood T cell repertoires in COVID-19. Study-wide background: Nucleic acid was either cDNA or gDNA, and it came from T cells, B-cell-depleted T cells, or PBMCs.

Per the study methods: Nucleated cell number was recorded as an estimate derived from reference gene primer amplification. Only in-frame clones appear in the TCRdb table, and some are missing; sequencing was by immunoSEQ multiplex PCR. V and J calls plus clone size are reproduced from that table; the DNA served to infer D and trimming. There are 140,000 or so clones in the sample; roughly 90% occur only once, and approximately 0.98% lies in the top ten. Trimming cost V 0 bases and J 8 bases; bases outside gene matches: 9. The CDR3 extends over 16 amino acids. CDR1 and CDR2 (germline): SGHRS, YFSETQ. The sequenced sample was peripheral blood. The clonotype comes from a woman between 45 and 60 years old with acute or convalescent COVID-19. J is TRBJ2-1 and V is TRBV5-1, with 9 bases aligning to TRBD2. The CDR3 loop is CASSLGSSGGGDEQFF. DNA for the CDR3: TGCGCCAGCAGCTTGGGGAGTAGCGGGGGCGGAGATGAGCAGTTCTTC.